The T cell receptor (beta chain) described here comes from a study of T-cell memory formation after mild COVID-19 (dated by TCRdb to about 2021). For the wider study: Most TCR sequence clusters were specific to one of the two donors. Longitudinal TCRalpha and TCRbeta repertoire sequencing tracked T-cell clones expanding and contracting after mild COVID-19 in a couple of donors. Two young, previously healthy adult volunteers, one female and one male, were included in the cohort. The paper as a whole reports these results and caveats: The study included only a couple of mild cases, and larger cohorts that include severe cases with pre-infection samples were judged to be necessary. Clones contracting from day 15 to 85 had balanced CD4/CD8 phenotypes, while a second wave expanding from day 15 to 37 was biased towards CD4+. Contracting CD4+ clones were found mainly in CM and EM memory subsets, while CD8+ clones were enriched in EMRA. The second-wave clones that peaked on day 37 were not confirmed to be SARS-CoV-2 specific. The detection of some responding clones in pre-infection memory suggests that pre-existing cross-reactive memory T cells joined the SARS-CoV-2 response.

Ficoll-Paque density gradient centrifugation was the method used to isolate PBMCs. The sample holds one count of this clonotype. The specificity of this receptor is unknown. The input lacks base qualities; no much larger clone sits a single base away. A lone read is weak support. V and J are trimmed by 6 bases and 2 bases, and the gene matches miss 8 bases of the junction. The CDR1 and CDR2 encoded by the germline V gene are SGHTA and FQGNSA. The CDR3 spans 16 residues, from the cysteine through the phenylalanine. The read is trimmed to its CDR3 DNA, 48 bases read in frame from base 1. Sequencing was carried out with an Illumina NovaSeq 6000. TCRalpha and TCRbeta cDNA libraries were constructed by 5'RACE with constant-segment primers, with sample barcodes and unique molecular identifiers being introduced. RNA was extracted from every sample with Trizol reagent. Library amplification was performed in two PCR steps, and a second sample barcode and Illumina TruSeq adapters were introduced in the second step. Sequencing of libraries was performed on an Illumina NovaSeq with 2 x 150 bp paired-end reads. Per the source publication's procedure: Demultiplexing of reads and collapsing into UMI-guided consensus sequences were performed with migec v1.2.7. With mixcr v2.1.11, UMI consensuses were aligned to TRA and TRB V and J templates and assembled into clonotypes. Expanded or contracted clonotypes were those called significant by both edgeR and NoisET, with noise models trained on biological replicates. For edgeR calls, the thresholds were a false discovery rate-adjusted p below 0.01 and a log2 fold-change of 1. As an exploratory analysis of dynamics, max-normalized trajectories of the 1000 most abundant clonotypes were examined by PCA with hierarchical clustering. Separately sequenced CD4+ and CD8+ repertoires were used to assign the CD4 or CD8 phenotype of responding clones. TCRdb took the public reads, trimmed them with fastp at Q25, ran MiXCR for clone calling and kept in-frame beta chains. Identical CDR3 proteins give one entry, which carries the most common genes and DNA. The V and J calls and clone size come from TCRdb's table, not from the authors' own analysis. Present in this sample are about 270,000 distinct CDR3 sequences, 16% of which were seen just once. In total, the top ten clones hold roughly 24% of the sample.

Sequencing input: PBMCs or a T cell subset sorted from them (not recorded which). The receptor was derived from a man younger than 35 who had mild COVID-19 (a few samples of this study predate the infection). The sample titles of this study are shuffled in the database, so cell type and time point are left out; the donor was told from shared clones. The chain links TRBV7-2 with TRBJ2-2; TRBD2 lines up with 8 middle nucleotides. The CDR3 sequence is CASSTSGGLNTGELFF. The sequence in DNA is TGTGCCAGCAGTACCAGCGGGGGTCTCAACACCGGGGAGCTGTTTTTT.